This T cell receptor (beta chain) was sequenced during a study of T-cell memory formation after mild COVID-19. Germline V gene sequence: CDR1 GTSNPN, CDR2 SVGIG (reference sequence). The CDR3 is made up of 14 amino acids. J was trimmed by 4 bases and V by 4 bases; bases with no gene match: 8. TCRdb fed the 5' RACE reads into MiXCR, producing one record per CDR3 protein. The sample yields around 450,000 distinct CDR3 sequences, 20% to 25% seen once. The receptor comes from an adult woman who had mild COVID-19 (a few samples of this study predate the infection). Cell type and time point are not known. The source material was PBMCs or a T cell subset sorted from them (not recorded which). The J gene is TRBJ1-1, the V gene TRBV30; the match to TRBD1 covers 8 bases. CDR3 region: CAWIPDRASTEAFF. DNA of the CDR3: TGTGCCTGGATCCCGGACAGGGCGTCCACTGAAGCTTTCTTT.